Detailed here is one T cell receptor beta chain. The trim removed 5 bases at V and 11 bases at J, leaving 14 bases unmatched. The CDR3 length is 14 residues. Germline CDR1 and CDR2: SGHTA and FQGNSA. The repertoire was sequenced with immunoSEQ multiplex PCR; TCRdb's copy has only in-frame clones and lacks some. The table includes a few million clones, approximately 93% detected once. The sample originates from a study of shared clonotypes between healthy human individuals. Sequencing used naive CD4+ T cells from PBMCs. As for subset: CD45RA+ positively selected. The chain couples TRBV7-2 to TRBJ1-1, with 7 bases lining up with TRBD1. The TCR originated in a man in his late teens or twenties in good health. Some clones in this sample may be carry-over from other donors' samples. The CDR3 nucleotides read TGTGCCAGCAGCCCAACGGGACAGACCGTTCGGGCTTTCTTT. Translated, it gives CASSPTGQTVRAFF.